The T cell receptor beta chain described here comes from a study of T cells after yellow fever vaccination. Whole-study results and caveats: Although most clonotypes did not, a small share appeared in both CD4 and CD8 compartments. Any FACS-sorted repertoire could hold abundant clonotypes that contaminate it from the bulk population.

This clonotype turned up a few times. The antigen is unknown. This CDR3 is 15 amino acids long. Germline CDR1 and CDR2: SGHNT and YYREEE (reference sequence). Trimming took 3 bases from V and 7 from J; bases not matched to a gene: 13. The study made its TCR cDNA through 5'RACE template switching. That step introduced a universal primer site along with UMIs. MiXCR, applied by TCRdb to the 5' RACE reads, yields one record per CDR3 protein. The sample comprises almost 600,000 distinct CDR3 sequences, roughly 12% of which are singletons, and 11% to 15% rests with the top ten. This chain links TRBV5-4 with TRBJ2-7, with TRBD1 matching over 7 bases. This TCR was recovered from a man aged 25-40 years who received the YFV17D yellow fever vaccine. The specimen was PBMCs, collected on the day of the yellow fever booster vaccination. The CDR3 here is CASSSDRDPTGEQYF. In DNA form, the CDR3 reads TGTGCCAGCAGCTCCGACAGGGATCCTACGGGGGAGCAGTACTTC.